Many counts were recorded for the clone carrying this T cell receptor beta chain. Its antigen is currently unknown. The time point denotes: longitudinal time-point 1 (baseline). The unsorted libraries originated from 2 million PBMCs that had been stored at -80 C. One entry per CDR3 protein, called by TCRdb with MiXCR from the 5' RACE reads. The repertoire holds some 37,000 distinct CDR3 sequences, with more than 3% as singletons. Trimming took 1 base from V and 5 from J, leaving 10 bases between them. The CDR3 spans 14 residues. Germline V gene lookup returns CDR1 SGHRS and CDR2 YFSETQ. The data belong to a study of neurological immune-mediated disorders. General study results and limits: In HTLV-1-associated myelopathy, TCR clonal expansion was greatest, and in multiple sclerosis it was least, below healthy controls.

The TCR originated in a woman aged 55 to 70 with multiple sclerosis. The specimen sequenced was PBMCs. The chain uses TRBV5-1 and TRBJ1-5; the D gene is possibly TRBD1 (6 bases). Here the CDR3 DNA reads TGCGCCAGCAGCTTGATAGGGGGAGATCAGCCCCAGCATTTT. It is translated as CASSLIGGDQPQHF.